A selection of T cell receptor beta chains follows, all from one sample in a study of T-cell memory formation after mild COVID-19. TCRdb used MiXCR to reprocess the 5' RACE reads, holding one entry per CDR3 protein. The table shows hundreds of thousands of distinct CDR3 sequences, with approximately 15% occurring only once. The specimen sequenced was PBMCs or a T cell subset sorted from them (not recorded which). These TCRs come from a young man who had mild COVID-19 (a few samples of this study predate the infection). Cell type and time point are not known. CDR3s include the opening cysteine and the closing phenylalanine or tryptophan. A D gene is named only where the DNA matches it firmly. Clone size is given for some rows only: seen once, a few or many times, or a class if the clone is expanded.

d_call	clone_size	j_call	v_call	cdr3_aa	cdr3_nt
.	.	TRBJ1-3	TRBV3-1	CASSQAEAGNTIYF	TGTGCCAGCAGCCAAGCCGAGGCTGGAAACACCATATATTTT
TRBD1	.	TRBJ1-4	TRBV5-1	CATRTGGVTNEKLFF	TGCGCCACCAGGACAGGGGGAGTCACTAATGAAAAACTGTTTTTT
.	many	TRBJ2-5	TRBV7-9	CASSPNSRGETQYF	TGTGCCAGCAGCCCAAACTCTCGGGGGGAGACCCAGTACTTC
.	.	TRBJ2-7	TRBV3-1	CASSQAGRQSSYEQYF	TGTGCCAGCAGCCAAGCGGGACGGCAGAGCTCCTACGAGCAGTACTTC
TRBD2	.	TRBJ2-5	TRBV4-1	CASSQGPAGGQGETQYF	TGCGCCAGCAGCCAAGGTCCAGCGGGGGGGCAAGGGGAGACCCAGTACTTC
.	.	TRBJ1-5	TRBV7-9	CASSVQGSQGGQPQHF	TGTGCCAGCAGCGTACAGGGTTCCCAGGGAGGTCAGCCCCAGCATTTT
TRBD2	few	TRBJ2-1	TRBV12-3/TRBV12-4	CASSGGEPYNEQFF	TGTGCCAGCAGCGGGGGGGAACCCTACAATGAGCAGTTCTTC
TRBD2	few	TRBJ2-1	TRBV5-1	CASSLGGLASSSYNEQFF	TGCGCCAGCAGCTTGGGAGGACTAGCATCGAGCTCCTACAATGAGCAGTTCTTC
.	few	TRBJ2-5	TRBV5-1	CASSFTGPAETQYF	TGCGCCAGCAGCTTCACGGGGCCCGCGGAGACCCAGTACTTC
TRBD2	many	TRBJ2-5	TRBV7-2	CASSPSGGVKTQYF	TGTGCCAGCAGCCCTAGCGGGGGGGTAAAGACCCAGTACTTC
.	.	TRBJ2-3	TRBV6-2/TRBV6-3	CASSSLQGIADTQYF	TGTGCCAGCAGTTCCCTACAGGGAATAGCAGATACGCAGTATTTT
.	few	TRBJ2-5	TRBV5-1	CASSWGRVRETQYF	TGCGCCAGCAGCTGGGGACGGGTCCGGGAGACCCAGTACTTC
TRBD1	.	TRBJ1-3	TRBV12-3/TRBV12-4	CASSLSGTVDIASGNTIYF	TGTGCCAGCAGTTTATCCGGGACAGTAGATATAGCCTCTGGAAACACCATATATTTT
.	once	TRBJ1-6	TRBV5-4	CASSWEIQSPLHF	TGTGCCAGCAGCTGGGAGATCCAATCACCCCTCCACTTT
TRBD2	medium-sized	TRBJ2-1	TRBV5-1	CASSLYSGEGGNEQFF	TGCGCCAGCAGCTTGTATAGCGGGGAAGGGGGAAATGAGCAGTTCTTC
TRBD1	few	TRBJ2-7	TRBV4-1	CASSQSGTGAFEQYF	TGCGCCAGCAGCCAGTCCGGGACAGGGGCTTTTGAGCAGTACTTC
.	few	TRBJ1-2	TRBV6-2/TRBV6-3	CASGNSRLGYTF	TGTGCCAGCGGGAACAGTCGCCTAGGCTACACCTTC
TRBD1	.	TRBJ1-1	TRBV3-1	CASSQTGGLKPFF	TGTGCCAGCAGCCAGACAGGGGGCCTGAAGCCGTTCTTT
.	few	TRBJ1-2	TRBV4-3	CASSQDLGTSKGYTF	TGCGCCAGCAGCCAAGACCTCGGGACATCGAAGGGCTACACCTTC
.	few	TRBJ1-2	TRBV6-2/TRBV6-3	CASSRLGSTYGYTF	TGTGCCAGCAGCCGACTAGGCTCCACCTATGGCTACACCTTC
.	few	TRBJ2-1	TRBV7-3	CASSRQQGYNEQFF	TGTGCCAGCAGCCGTCAACAGGGCTACAATGAGCAGTTCTTC
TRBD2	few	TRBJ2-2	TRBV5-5	CASTPGGNTGELFF	TGTGCCAGCACCCCGGGAGGGAACACCGGGGAGCTGTTTTTT
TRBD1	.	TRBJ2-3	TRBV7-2	CASSFRPGGSPDTQYF	TGTGCCAGCAGCTTTCGGCCAGGGGGCAGCCCAGATACGCAGTATTTT
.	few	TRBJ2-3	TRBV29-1	CSVGPSTDTQYF	TGCAGCGTTGGGCCGAGCACAGATACGCAGTATTTT
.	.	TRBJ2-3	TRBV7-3	CASSLGLKEADTQYF	TGTGCCAGCAGCCTGGGACTCAAGGAGGCAGATACGCAGTATTTT
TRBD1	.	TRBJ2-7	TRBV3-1	CASSQPGQGSYEQYF	TGTGCCAGCAGCCAACCGGGACAGGGGTCCTACGAGCAGTACTTC
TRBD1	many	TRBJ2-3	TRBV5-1	CASSRTPGGDTQYF	TGCGCCAGCAGCCGAACTCCAGGGGGAGATACGCAGTATTTT
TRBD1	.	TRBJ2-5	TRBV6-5	CASSYSGGTGGETQYF	TGTGCCAGCAGTTACTCCGGAGGGACAGGGGGGGAGACCCAGTACTTC
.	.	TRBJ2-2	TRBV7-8	CASSLESPNTGELFF	TGTGCCAGCAGCTTAGAGTCACCCAACACCGGGGAGCTGTTTTTT
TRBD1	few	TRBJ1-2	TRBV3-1	CASSREDRDNGYTF	TGTGCCAGCAGCCGGGAGGACAGGGATAACGGCTACACCTTC
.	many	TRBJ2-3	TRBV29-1	CSVGGSTDTQYF	TGCAGCGTAGGGGGGAGCACAGATACGCAGTATTTT
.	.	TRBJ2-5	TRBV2	CASSRDHGETQYF	TGTGCCAGCAGTCGGGACCATGGAGAGACCCAGTACTTC
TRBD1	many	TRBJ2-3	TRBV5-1	CASSQGQGYPDTQYF	TGCGCCAGCAGCCAGGGACAGGGCTACCCAGATACGCAGTATTTT
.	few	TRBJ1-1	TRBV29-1	CSVARANTEAFF	TGCAGCGTTGCGCGCGCGAACACTGAAGCTTTCTTT
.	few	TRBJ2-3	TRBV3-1	CASSQVVSRTSTDTQYF	TGTGCCAGCAGCCAAGTTGTTTCGAGAACTAGCACAGATACGCAGTATTTT